This T cell receptor beta chain was sequenced for a study of T cell repertoires and HLA-DP antigens. TCRdb's copy holds only in-frame clones and misses some; the assay was immunoSEQ multiplex PCR. The sample carries some 110,000 clones, 92% recorded once. Trimming took off 4 bases at V and 6 bases at J, with 17 bases between the two ends. CDR1 and CDR2 from the germline V gene are MNHEY and SMNVEV (reference sequence). The length of the CDR3 is 15 residues. Concerning this clone itself: The antigen is not known.

The clonotype originates from a woman younger than 30 in good health and CMV-seronegative. The chain joins TRBV27 to TRBJ2-3, with D maybe TRBD1 (6 bases). Source material: CD4+ T cells from PBMCs. The CDR3 is CASSSDRPHRDTQYF. In DNA form, the CDR3 reads TGTGCCAGCAGTTCGGACAGACCCCACAGGGATACGCAGTATTTT.